This T cell receptor (beta chain) was found in a study of shared clonotypes between healthy human individuals. Whole-study results and caveats: Clonotype sharing across a few donors was observed for around 5.1% of naive CD4 clonotypes. The study's rarefaction showed incomplete sorted-subset sequencing despite large depth. Compared with memory subsets, naive subsets generally had larger estimated richness.

Germline CDR1 is SQVTM and CDR2 is ANQGSEA. J was trimmed by 7 bases and V by 7 bases; bases with no gene match: 3. The CDR3 runs 12 residues. As for this clone: No antigen is known for it. Within the sample, other DNA sequences also encode this same CDR3.

The genomic DNA of each subset was split evenly across several immunoSEQ plates. Here immunoSEQ multiplex PCR was the method, and the copy in TCRdb shows in-frame clones only, minus some. The sample shows around 2.5 million clones, 80% to 95% of them seen only once. The sequence was obtained from a man between 18 and 35 years old in good health. Some clones in this sample may be carry-over from other donors' samples. Specimen: naive CD4+ T cells from PBMCs. Subset denoted: CD45RA+ positively selected. The V gene is TRBV29-1, the J gene TRBJ1-4, with TRBD1 matching over 10 bases. CDR3 region: CSAGTGAEKLFF. The DNA of the CDR3 is TGCAGCGCCGGGACAGGGGCTGAAAAACTGTTTTTT.